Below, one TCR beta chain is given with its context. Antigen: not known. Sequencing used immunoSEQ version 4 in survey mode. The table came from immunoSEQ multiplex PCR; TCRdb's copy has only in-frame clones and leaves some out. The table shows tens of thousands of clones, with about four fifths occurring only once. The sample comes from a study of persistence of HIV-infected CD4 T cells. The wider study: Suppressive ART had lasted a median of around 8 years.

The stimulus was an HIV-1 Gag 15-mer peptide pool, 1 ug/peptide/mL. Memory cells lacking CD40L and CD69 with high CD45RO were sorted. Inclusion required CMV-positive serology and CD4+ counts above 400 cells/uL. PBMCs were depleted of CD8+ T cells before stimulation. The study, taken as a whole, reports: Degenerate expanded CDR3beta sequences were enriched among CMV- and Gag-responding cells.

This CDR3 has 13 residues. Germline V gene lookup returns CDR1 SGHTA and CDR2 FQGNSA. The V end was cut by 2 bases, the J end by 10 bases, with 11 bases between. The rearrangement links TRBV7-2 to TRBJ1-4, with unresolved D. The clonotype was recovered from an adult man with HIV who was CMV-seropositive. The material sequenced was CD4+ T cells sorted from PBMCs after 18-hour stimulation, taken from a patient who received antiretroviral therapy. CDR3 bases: TGTGCCAGCAGCTTAAAGGGTTCGGGAAAACTGTTTTTT. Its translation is CASSLKGSGKLFF.